This TCR beta chain was recovered during a study of blood T cells in healthy people across ages. The wider study: Per every two T cells, about one barcoded beta molecule was captured by template switching. Study-level points and caveats: Among long-lived donors, naive CD4+ cells were more numerous and diversity higher than in aged donors.

Primed by a sample-barcoded 5' primer and a J-beta primer mix, a second PCR proceeded for 7 to 11 cycles. Each cDNA molecule carried a tag from a template-switch adaptor that contained 12 random nucleotides. TCRdb reprocessed the 5' RACE reads with MiXCR, giving one entry per CDR3 protein. The sample consists of roughly 700,000 distinct CDR3 sequences, about 30% of them appearing once. Comment on this clonotype: No antigen is known for it.

Germline CDR1 and CDR2: SGHRS and YFSETQ. This CDR3 contains 15 residues. This rearrangement joins TRBV5-1 to TRBJ2-4, with D perhaps TRBD2 (5 bases). The J call may be wrong; the DNA end is better matched by TRBJ2-7. Specimen: blood. This clonotype was sampled from a woman aged 80 or over in good health. The CDR3 loop reads CASSSGVRAFYEQYF. CDR3 nucleotide sequence: TGCGCCAGCAGCTCCGGGGTACGGGCCTTCTACGAGCAGTACTTC.